Described below is a single TCR beta chain sequence and its context. Which antigen it targets is not known. Per-base quality was not reported, and no clone a single base away is much larger than it. For the CD8 naive samples, CD45RO-negative cells were positively selected for CCR7, yielding a CD45RA+CCR7+ population from which TemRA cells were excluded. The donors were healthy, HIV-negative adults who had no recently reported acute infections or vaccinations. All donors were Caucasian adults living in Nashville, Tennessee, USA. After blood collection by leukapheresis, PBMCs were isolated using Ficoll-Histopaque density gradient centrifugation and then cryopreserved in the vapor phase of liquid nitrogen. Analytical flow cytometry was used to check the purity and quantity of every magnetically sorted T cell population. Genomic DNA was isolated from each sorted fraction and quantified by UV absorbance on a Nanodrop 2000c.

The sample comes from a study of shared clonotypes between healthy human individuals (dated by TCRdb to 2018 to 2020). Looking at the study overall: The cohort comprised a couple of women and a few men aged 18 to 49 years. For each donor, CD4 naive and CD4 memory were each run on three plates, CD8 naive on two plates, and CD8 memory on one plate. The study deeply sequenced blood TCR repertoires of five healthy adults to estimate repertoire size and the extent of clonotype sharing between individuals. Different laboratories and diverse techniques were used to prepare libraries and sequence TCR repertoires, to increase sequencing depth and limit assay-specific biases. Each donor's leukapheresis produced roughly between about 0.9 and 9.5 billion PBMCs. General study outcomes and caveats: Higher generation probabilities were observed for clonotypes shared by all four sorted-subset donors than for non-shared clonotypes. Incomplete sequencing was indicated by rarefaction of sorted-subset datasets, despite the large sequencing depth. Pairwise subsampling led to the expectation that sequencing depth would affect the degree of clonotype sharing among donors. Larger estimated clonotype richness was generally found for naive subsets than for memory subsets. Sampling was restricted to blood, and TCR repertoires in tissues likely differ from the TCR repertoires found in blood. Across four donors, roughly 5.1% of naive CD4, roughly 3.4% of naive CD8, about 2% of memory CD4, and roughly 0.41% of memory CD8 clonotypes were shared. Because the study included only a small number of donors, the genetic and exposure-history diversity represented was limited.

TCR CDR3 regions were amplified from genomic DNA by multiplex PCR using the deep immunoSEQ assay. Genomic DNA extracted from each cell subset was distributed evenly over all wells of several immunoSEQ 96-well plates, and each plate served as one replicate. For sorted subsets, 200 ng of genomic DNA, equivalent to 25,000 to 35,000 T cell genomes, went into each replicate PCR. The purified libraries were quantified using a Qubit 3.0 fluorometer, sized with a Bioanalyzer 2100, and then quantified again using the KAPA Library Quantification kit. Every immunoSEQ 96-well plate was sequenced on a dedicated single-read 150-cycle Illumina NextSeq 550 flow cell. The original methods were these. Because the immunoSEQ output included only junctional sequences and no quality scores, the filtering could not be the same as the filtering used for full-length reads. To assign V/J genes and CDR3, sequences were annotated against IMGT germline references using PyIR, a Python wrapper for IgBLAST v1.9. Reads were removed for weak V/J assignments (E-value above 1e-6), missing CDR3, stop codons, out-of-frame junctions, or ambiguous translated residues. V3J clonotypes were defined as sequences sharing the same inferred V gene, J gene, and CDR3 amino acid sequence. Percentage overlap between repertoires was calculated by dividing the number of shared unique clonotypes by the size of the smaller repertoire. RTK rarefaction, the Chao1 estimator, and Recon v2.1 estimates of unobserved clonotypes were used to assess repertoire richness. OLGA was used to compute generation probabilities for all TCRbeta clonotypes that the gDNA method yielded from a handful of donors. The clones in this table, taken by TCRdb from immuneACCESS, are in-frame only. Not every clone is retained; where verified, under half of the shortfall comes from an unresolved V gene, and the cause of the rest is unknown. V and J calls and clone size are given by that table; D and trimming were obtained from the DNA. The sample has some 2,000,000 clones on record, 85% to 95% of them singletons. In total, the top ten clones hold more than 0.95% of the sample.

V and J lose 0 bases and 2 bases, and a span of 10 bases separates them. Its CDR3 holds 15 amino acids, cysteine through phenylalanine. Solely the CDR3 DNA is kept, with 45 bases framed from the first base. The germline V gene sets CDR1 to SGHAT and CDR2 to FQNNGV. The V and J segments used are TRBV11-2 and TRBJ2-5; no D segment can be confidently identified. Sequenced input: naive CD8+ T cells sorted from blood. The cell subset or site tag for this specimen amounts to: CD45RA+CCR7+. The TCR sequence derives from a man younger than 35 in good health. The CDR3 loop reads CASSLDRATQETQYF. The bases are TGTGCCAGCAGCTTAGATAGGGCCACTCAAGAGACCCAGTACTTC.